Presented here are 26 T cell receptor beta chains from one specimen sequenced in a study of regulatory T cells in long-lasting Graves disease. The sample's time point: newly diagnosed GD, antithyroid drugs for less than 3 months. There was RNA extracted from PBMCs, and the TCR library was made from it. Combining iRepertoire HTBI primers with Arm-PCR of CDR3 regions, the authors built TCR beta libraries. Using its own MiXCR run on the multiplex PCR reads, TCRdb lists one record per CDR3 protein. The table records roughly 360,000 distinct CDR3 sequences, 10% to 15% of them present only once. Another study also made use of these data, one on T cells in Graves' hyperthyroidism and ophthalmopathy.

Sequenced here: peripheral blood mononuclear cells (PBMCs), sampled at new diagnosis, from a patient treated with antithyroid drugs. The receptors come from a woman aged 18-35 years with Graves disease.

CDR3 amino acids: CASSYAGGWSNEQYV. CDR3 in DNA: TGTGCCAGCAGTTACGCGGGGGGATGGAGTAACGAGCAGTACGTC. The chain combines TRBV6-2 or TRBV6-3 with TRBJ2-7; 8 positions agree with TRBD2. Germline V lookup: CDR1 MNHEY, CDR2 SVGEGT. Unmatched junction bases numbered 8, after V lost 2 bases and J lost 5 bases. This CDR3 is built from 15 residues.

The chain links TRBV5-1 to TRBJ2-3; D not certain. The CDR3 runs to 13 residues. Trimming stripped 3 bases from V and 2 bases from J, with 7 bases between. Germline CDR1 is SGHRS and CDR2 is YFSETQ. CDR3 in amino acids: CASSWEATDTQYF. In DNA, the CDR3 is TGCGCCAGCAGCTGGGAAGCCACAGATACGCAGTATTTT.

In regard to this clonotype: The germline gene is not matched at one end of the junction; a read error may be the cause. The CDR3 sequence: CASSLARDPYDQYF. The CDR3 nucleotides are TGTGCCAGCAGTTTAGCCAGGGATCCCTACGACCAGTACTTC. The chain carries TRBV28 and TRBJ2-7; weak D call: TRBD1 (5 bases). This CDR3 is 14 amino acids long. From germline, CDR1 is MDHEN and CDR2 SYDVKM.

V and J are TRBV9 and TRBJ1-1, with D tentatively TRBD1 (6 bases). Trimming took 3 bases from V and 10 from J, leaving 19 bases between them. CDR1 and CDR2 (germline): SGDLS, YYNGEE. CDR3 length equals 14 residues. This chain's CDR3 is CASSGRDTTPGAFF. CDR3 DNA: TGTGCCAGCAGCGGACGGGACACCACCCCTGGAGCTTTCTTT.

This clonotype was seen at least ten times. The CDR3 nucleotides are TGTGCCAGCAGTTTCAGCGTGGGTGAAGGCGGAAGCTCCTACAATGAGCAGTTCTTC. Protein: CASSFSVGEGGSSYNEQFF. V and J are TRBV28 and TRBJ2-1; D remains ambiguous. The ends were cut back, 3 bases at V and 0 bases at J, with 21 bases in the middle. The CDR3 runs to 19 residues. Per the germline V gene, CDR1 is MDHEN and CDR2 is SYDVKM.

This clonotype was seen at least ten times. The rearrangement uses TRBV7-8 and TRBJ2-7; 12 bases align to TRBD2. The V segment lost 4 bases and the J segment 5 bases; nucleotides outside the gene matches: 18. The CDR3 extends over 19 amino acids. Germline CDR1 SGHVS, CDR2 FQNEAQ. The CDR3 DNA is TGTGCCAGCAGCTCCAGACTAGCGGGAGCCTCTCGGCGGGCCCACGAGCAGTACTTC. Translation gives CASSSRLAGASRRAHEQYF.

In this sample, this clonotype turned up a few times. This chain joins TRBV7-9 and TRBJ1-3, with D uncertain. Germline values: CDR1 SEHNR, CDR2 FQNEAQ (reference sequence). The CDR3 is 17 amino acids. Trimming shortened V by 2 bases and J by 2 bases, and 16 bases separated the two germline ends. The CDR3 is CASSLRRAGSTGNTIYF. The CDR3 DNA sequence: TGTGCCAGCAGCTTAAGAAGGGCAGGTTCTACTGGAAACACCATATATTTT.

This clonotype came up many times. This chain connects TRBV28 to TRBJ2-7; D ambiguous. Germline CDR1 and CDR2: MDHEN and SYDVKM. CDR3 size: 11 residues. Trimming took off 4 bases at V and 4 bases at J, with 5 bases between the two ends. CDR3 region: CASSSSYEQYF. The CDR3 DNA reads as TGTGCCAGCAGTTCGTCATACGAGCAGTACTTC.

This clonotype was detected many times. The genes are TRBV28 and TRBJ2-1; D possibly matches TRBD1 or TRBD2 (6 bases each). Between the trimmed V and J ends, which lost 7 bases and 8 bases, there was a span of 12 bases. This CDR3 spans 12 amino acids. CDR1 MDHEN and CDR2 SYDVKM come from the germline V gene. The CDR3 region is CASTSGEDEQFF. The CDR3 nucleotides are TGTGCCAGCACCTCAGGGGAGGATGAGCAGTTCTTC.

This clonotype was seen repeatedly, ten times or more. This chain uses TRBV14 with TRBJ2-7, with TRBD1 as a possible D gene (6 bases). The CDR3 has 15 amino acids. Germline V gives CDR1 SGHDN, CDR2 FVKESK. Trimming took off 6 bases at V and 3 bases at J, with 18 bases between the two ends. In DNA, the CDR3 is TGTGCCAGCAGTCCCGGTGCAGGGGTGGGCTACGAGCAGTACTTC. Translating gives CASSPGAGVGYEQYF.

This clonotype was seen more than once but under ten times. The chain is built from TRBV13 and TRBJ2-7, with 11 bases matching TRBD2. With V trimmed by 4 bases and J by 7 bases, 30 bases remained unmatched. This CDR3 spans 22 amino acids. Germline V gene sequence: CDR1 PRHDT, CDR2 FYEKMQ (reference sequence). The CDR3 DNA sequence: TGTGCCAGCAGCTCTACAATAGCGGGAGGGCCCTCGTTAAAAGTCGGCCCAGGGGAGCAGTACTTC. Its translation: CASSSTIAGGPSLKVGPGEQYF.

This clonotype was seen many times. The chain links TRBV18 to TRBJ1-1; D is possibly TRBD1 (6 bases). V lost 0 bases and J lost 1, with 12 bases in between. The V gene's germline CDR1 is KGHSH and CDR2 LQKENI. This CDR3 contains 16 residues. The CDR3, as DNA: TGTGCCAGCTCACCACCGTCAGGGGTGGGGAACACTGAAGCTTTCTTT. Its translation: CASSPPSGVGNTEAFF.

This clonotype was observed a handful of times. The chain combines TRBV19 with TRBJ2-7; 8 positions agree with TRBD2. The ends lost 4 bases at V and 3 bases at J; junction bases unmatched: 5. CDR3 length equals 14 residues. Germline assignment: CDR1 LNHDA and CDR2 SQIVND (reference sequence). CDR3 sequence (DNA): TGTGCCAGTAGTACCTCACTAGCGGTCTACGAGCAGTACTTC. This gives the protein CASSTSLAVYEQYF. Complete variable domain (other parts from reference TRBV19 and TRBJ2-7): DGGITQSPKYLFRKEGQNVTLSCEQNLNHDAMYWYRQDPGQGLRLIYYSQIVNDFQKGDIAEGYSVSREKKESFPLTVTSAQKNPTAFYLCASSTSLAVYEQYFGPGTRLTVT.

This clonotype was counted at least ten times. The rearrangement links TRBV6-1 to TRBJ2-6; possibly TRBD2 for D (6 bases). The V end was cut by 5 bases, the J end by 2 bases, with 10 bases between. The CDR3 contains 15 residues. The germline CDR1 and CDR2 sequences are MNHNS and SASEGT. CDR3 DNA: TGTGCCAGCAGTCTCATAGCGGCTGGGGCCAACGTCCTGACTTTC. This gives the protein CASSLIAAGANVLTF.

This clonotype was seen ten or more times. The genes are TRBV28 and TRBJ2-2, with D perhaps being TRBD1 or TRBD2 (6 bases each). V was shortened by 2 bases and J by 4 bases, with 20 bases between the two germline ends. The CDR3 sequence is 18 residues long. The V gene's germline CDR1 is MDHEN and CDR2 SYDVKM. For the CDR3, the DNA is TGTGCCAGCAGTTTAGGGGGGTTAAAGGGACAACCCACCGGGGAGCTGTTTTTT. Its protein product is CASSLGGLKGQPTGELFF.

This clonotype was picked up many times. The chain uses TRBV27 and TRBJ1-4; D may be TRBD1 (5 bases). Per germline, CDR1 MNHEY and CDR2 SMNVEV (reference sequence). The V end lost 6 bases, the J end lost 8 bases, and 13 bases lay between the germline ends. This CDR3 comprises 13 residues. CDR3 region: CASRDIEDEKLFF. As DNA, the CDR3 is TGTGCCAGCAGGGACATCGAGGACGAAAAACTGTTTTTT. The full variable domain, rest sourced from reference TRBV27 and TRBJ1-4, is EAQVTQNPRYLITVTGKKLTVTCSQNMNHEYMSWYRQDPGLGLRQIYYSMNVEVTDKGDVPEGYKVSRKEKRNFPLILESPSPNQTSLYFCASRDIEDEKLFFGSGTQLSVL.

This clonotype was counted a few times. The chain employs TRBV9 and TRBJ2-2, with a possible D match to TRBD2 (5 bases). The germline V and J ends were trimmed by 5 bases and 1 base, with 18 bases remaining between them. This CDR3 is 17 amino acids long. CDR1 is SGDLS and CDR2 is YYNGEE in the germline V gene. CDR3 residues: CASRDTLGGQNTGELFF. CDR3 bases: TGTGCCAGCAGGGATACTCTAGGAGGCCAGAACACCGGGGAGCTGTTTTTT.

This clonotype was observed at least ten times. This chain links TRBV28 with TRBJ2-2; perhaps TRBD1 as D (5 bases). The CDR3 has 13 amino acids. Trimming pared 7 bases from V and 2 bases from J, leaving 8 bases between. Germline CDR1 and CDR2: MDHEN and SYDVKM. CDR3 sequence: CASIDSNTGELFF. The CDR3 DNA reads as TGTGCCAGCATCGACAGTAACACCGGGGAGCTGTTTTTT.

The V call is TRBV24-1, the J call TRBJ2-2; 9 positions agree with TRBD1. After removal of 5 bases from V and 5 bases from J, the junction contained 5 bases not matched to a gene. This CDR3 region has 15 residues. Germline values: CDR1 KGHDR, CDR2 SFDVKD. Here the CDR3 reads CATSGDREFTGELFF. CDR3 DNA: TGTGCCACCAGTGGGGACAGGGAATTTACCGGGGAGCTGTTTTTT.

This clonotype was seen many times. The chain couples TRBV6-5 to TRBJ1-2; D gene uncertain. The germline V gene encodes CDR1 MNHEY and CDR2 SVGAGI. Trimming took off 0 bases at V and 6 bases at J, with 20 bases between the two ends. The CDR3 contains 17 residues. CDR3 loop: CASSYSNFGGKGDGYTF. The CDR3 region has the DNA TGTGCCAGCAGTTACTCGAATTTCGGCGGTAAGGGAGATGGCTACACCTTC.

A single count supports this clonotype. The DNA for the CDR3 is TGCAGTGCTAGAAGTGCGGGGCCTTCCTACAATGAGCAGTTCTTC. Protein: CSARSAGPSYNEQFF. The gene calls are TRBV20-1 and TRBJ2-1, with TRBD2 as a possible D gene (6 bases). The CDR3 is 15 amino acids. V lost 2 bases, J lost 1 base, and 12 bases lay in between. Germline V gene sequence: CDR1 DFQATT, CDR2 SNEGSKA (reference sequence).

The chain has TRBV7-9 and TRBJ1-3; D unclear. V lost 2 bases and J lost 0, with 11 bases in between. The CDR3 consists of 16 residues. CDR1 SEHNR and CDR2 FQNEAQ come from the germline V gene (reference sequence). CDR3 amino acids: CASSLSVWGSGNTIYF. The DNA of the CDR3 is TGTGCCAGCAGCTTATCAGTTTGGGGCTCTGGAAACACCATATATTTT.

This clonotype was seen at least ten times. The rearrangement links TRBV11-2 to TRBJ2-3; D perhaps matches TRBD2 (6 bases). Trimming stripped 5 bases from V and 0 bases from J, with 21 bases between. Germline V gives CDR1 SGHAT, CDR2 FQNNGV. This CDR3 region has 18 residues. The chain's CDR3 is CASSPQPPGLLSTDTQYF. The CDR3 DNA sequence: TGTGCCAGCAGCCCTCAACCTCCGGGACTTCTCAGCACAGATACGCAGTATTTT.

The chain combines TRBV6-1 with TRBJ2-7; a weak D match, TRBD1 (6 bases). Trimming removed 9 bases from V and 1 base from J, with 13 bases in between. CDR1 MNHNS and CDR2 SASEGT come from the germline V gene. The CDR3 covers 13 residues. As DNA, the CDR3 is TGTGCCAGTTCCAGGGGATCATCCTACGAGCAGTACGTC. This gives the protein CASSRGSSYEQYV.

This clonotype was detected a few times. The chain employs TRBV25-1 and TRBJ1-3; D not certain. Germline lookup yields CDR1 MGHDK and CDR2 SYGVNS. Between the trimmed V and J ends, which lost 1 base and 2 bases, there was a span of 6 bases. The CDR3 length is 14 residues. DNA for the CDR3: TGTGCCAGCAGTGAATCTGGCGCTGGAAACACCATATATTTT. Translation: CASSESGAGNTIYF.

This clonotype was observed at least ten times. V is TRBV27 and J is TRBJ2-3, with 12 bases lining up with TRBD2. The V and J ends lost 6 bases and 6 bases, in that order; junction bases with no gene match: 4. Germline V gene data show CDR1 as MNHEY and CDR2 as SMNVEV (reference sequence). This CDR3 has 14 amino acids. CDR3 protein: CASRTSGSRDTQYF. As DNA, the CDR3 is TGTGCCAGCAGGACTAGCGGGAGCCGGGATACGCAGTATTTT.